This record looks at one T cell receptor (beta chain) sequence and its context. Its antigen is undetermined. This record belongs to a study of molecular identifiers for immune sequencing clone quantification. General observations from the study: The sizes of highly expanded clones could be underestimated when identical TCR molecules share a barcode.

CDR3 length: 20 amino acids. The V segment lost 2 bases and the J segment 0 bases; nucleotides outside the gene matches: 10. Via MiXCR, TCRdb re-called the PCR reads, giving one row per CDR3 protein. The repertoire holds some 590,000 distinct CDR3 sequences, with about 25% as singletons. Sequences were obtained from naive CD8+ T cells from blood, with Jurkat cell RNA spiked in. As for subset: FACS-sorted CD8+CD4-CCR7+CD45RA+ naive T cells. The sequence was collected from a human donor in good health. Some libraries in this study had Jurkat cell RNA spiked in. This chain uses TRBV12-3 or TRBV12-4 with TRBJ2-1; 13 bases are shared with TRBD2. This CDR3 is CASSLSATSGRSYSYNEQFF. Written as DNA, the CDR3 is TGTGCCAGCAGTTTAAGCGCGACTAGCGGGAGGTCATACTCCTACAATGAGCAGTTCTTC.